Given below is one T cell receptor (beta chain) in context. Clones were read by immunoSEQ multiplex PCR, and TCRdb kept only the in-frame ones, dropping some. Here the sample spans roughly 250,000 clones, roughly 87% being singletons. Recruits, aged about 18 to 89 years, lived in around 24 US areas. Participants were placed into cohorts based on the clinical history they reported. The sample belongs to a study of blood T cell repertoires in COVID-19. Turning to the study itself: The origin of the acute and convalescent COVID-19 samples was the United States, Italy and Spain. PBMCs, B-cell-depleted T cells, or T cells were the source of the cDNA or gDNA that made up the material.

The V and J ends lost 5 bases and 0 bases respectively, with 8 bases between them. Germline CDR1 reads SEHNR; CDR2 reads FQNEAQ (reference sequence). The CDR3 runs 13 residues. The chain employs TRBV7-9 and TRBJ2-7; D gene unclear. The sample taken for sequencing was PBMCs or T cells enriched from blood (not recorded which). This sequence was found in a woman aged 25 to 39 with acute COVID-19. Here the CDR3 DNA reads TGTGCCAGCAGCCCTGAGGTCTCCTACGAGCAGTACTTC. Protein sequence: CASSPEVSYEQYF.